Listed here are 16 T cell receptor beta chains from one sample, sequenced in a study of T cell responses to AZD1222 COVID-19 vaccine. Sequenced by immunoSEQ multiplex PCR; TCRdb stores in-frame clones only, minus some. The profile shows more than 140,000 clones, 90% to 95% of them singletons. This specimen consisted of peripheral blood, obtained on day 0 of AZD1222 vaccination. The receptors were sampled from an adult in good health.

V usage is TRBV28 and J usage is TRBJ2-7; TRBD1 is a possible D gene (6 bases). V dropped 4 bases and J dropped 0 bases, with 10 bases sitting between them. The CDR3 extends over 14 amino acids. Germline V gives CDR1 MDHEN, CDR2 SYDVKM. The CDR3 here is CASSSDRSSYEQYF. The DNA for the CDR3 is TGTGCCAGCAGTTCGGACAGATCCTCCTACGAGCAGTACTTC.

The CDR3 nucleotides read TGTGCCAGCAGTTCTCGGACAGGGAGGGGGCCTAACTATGGCTACACCTTC. This encodes CASSSRTGRGPNYGYTF. The chain joins TRBV28 to TRBJ1-2; 8 positions match TRBD1. The ends lost 4 bases at V and 0 bases at J; junction bases unmatched: 10. Germline-derived CDR1 and CDR2 are MDHEN and SYDVKM. The CDR3 consists of 17 residues.

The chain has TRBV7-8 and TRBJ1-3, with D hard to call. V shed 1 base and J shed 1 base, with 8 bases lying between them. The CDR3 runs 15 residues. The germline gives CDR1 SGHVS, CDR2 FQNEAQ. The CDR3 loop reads CASSLGPGSGNTIYF. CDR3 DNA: TGTGCCAGCAGCTTAGGGCCGGGGTCTGGAAACACCATATATTTT.

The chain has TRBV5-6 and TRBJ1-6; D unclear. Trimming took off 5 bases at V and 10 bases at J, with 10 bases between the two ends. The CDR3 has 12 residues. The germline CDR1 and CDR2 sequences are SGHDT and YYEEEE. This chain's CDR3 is CASRLVGSPLHF. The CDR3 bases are TGTGCCAGCAGGCTGGTTGGATCACCCCTCCACTTT. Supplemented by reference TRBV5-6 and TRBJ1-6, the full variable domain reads DAGVTQSPTHLIKTRGQQVTLRCSPKSGHDTVSWYQQALGQGPQFIFQYYEEEERQRGNFPDRFSGHQFPNYSSELNVNALLLGDSALYLCASRLVGSPLHFGNGTRLTVT.

In nucleotides, the CDR3 is TGTGCCAGCAGCTTAGGTGAATGGAGGGCGATCACCGGGGAGCTGTTTTTT. This sequence encodes CASSLGEWRAITGELFF. The V call is TRBV11-2, the J call TRBJ2-2, with D possibly matching TRBD2 (6 bases). The CDR3 covers 17 residues. Trimming took 1 base from V and 4 from J, leaving 16 bases between them. The germline CDR1 and CDR2 sequences are SGHAT and FQNNGV.

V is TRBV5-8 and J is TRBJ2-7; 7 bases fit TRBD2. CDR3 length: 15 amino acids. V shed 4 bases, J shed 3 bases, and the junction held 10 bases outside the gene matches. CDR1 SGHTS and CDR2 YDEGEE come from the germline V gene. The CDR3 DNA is TGTGCCAGCAGCCCCTGGGGAGGGATTATCTACGAGCAGTACTTC. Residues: CASSPWGGIIYEQYF.

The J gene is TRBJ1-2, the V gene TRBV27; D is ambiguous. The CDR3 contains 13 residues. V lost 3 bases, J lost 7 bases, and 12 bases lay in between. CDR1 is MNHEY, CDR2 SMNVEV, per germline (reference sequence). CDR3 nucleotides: TGTGCCAGCAGTTTTAGAGATTTCGGTGGCTACACCTTC. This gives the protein CASSFRDFGGYTF.

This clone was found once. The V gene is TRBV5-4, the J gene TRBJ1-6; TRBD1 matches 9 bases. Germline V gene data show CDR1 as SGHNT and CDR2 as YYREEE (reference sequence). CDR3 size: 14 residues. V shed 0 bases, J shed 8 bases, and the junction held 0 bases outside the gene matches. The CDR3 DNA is TGTGCCAGCAGCTTGGACAGGGGGCATTCACCCCTCCACTTT. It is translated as CASSLDRGHSPLHF.

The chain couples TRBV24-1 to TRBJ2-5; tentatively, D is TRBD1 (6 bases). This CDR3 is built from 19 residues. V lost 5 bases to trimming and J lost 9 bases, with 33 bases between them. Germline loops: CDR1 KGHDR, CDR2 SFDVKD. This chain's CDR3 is CATSVARGFSDPSGLSQYF. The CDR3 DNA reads TGTGCCACCAGTGTGGCCAGGGGATTTTCGGACCCTAGTGGATTGTCCCAGTACTTC.

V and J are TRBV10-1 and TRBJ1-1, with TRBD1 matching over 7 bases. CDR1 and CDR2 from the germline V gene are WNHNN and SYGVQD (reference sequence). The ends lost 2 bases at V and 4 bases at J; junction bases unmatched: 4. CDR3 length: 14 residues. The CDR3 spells CASSETSGGTEAFF. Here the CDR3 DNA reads TGCGCCAGCAGTGAGACCTCAGGGGGCACTGAAGCTTTCTTT.

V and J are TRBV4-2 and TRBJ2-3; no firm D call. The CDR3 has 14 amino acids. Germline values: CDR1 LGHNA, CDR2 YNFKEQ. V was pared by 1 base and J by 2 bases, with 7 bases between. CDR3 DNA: TGTGCCAGCAGCCAAGCGGCCGACACAGATACGCAGTATTTT. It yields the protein CASSQAADTDTQYF.

CDR3 DNA sequence: TGTGCCAGCAGCGCCCTATCGGGACTCTCCCCCAACAACACCTTC. Protein sequence: CASSALSGLSPNNTF. The chain links TRBV7-9 to TRBJ1-2; maybe TRBD1 (5 bases). The CDR3 contains 15 residues. V gave up 5 bases and J gave up 12 bases, with 25 bases separating them. Germline CDR1 reads SEHNR; CDR2 reads FQNEAQ (reference sequence).

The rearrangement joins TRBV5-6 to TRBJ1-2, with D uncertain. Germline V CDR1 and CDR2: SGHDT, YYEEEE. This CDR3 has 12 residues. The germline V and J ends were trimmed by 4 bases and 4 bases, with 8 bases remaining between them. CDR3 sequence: CASSVEGYGYTF. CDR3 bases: TGTGCCAGCAGCGTAGAGGGCTATGGCTACACCTTC.

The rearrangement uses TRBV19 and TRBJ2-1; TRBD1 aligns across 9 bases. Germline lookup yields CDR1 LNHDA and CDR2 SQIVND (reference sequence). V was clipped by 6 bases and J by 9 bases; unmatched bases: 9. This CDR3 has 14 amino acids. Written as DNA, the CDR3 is TGTGCCAGTAGCAAGACAGGGGGAAACGGTGAGCAGTTCTTC. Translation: CASSKTGGNGEQFF.

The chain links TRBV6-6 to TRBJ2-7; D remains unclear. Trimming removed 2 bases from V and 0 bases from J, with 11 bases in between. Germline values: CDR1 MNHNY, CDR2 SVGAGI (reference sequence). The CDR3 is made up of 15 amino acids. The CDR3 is CASSYPPGHSYEQYF. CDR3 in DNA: TGTGCCAGCAGTTACCCCCCAGGCCACTCCTACGAGCAGTACTTC.

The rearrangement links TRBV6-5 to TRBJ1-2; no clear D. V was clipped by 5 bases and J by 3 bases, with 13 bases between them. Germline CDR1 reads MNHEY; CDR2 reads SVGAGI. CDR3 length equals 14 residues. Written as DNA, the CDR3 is TGTGCCAGCAGTCCAATGCCGGAGGACTATGGCTACACCTTC. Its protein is CASSPMPEDYGYTF.